The 30 T cell receptor beta chains below were found in one sample sequenced in a study of T-cell memory formation after mild COVID-19. One entry per CDR3 protein results from TCRdb running MiXCR on the 5' RACE reads. The sample gives roughly 250,000 distinct CDR3 sequences, over 15% of which show up once; approximately 20% is in the top ten. The material sequenced was PBMCs or a T cell subset sorted from them (not recorded which). These receptors all come from a man aged 18-30 years who had mild COVID-19 (a few samples of this study predate the infection). Cell type and time point are not known.

The chain uses TRBV20-1 and TRBJ2-1; 11 positions match TRBD1. Trimming took 5 bases from V and 8 from J; bases not matched to a gene: 8. CDR3 length: 14 residues. The germline V gene has CDR1 DFQATT and CDR2 SNEGSKA (reference sequence). This CDR3 reads CSAWSGTGGDEQFF. The DNA of the CDR3 is TGCAGTGCTTGGTCCGGGACAGGGGGGGATGAGCAGTTCTTC.

This clonotype showed up just a few times. The chain recombines TRBV6-5 with TRBJ1-5; the D gene is possibly TRBD1 (5 bases). Germline V lookup: CDR1 MNHEY, CDR2 SVGAGI. This CDR3 spans 15 amino acids. Trimming pared 0 bases from V and 6 bases from J, leaving 12 bases between. CDR3 loop: CASSYSQGTGQPQHF. The DNA of the CDR3 is TGTGCCAGCAGTTACTCGCAGGGAACGGGTCAGCCCCAGCATTTT.

V usage is TRBV2 and J usage is TRBJ2-3, with 8 bases lining up with TRBD1. This CDR3 contains 15 residues. J gave up 2 bases and V 6 bases, and 7 bases lay outside the gene matches. Germline V lookup: CDR1 SNHLY, CDR2 FYNNEI. CDR3 bases: TGTGCCAGCAGCGATGGGACAGGCCTCACAGATACGCAGTATTTT. Its protein is CASSDGTGLTDTQYF.

The chain is built from TRBV7-3 and TRBJ2-6; no firm D call. CDR1 is SGHTA, CDR2 FQGTGA, per germline. Trimming shortened V by 5 bases and J by 0 bases, and 8 bases separated the two germline ends. This CDR3 spans 15 amino acids. The CDR3 DNA sequence: TGTGCCAGCAGCCCCCTGTACTCTGGGGCCAACGTCCTGACTTTC. Translating gives CASSPLYSGANVLTF.

J is TRBJ1-1 and V is TRBV3-1, with unresolved D. Germline V gene lookup returns CDR1 LGHDT and CDR2 YNNKEL (reference sequence). Trimming removed 4 bases from V and 5 bases from J, with 20 bases in between. The CDR3 contains 16 residues. This CDR3 reads CASSPYGRVRGTEAFF. CDR3 in DNA: TGTGCCAGCAGCCCCTACGGGAGGGTCAGAGGGACTGAAGCTTTCTTT.

CDR3 nucleotide sequence: TGTGCCAGCAGCCAAGAAGGCTGGGCTAGCGGGCACCAAGAGACCCAGTACTTC. Its translation: CASSQEGWASGHQETQYF. V usage is TRBV4-2 and J usage is TRBJ2-5; 8 bases fit TRBD2. Germline CDR1 is LGHNA and CDR2 is YNFKEQ. The CDR3 sequence is 18 residues long. After removal of 0 bases from V and 0 bases from J, the junction contained 9 bases not matched to a gene.

This clonotype is a singleton in its sample. V gene TRBV29-1 combines with J gene TRBJ2-1; TRBD2 is a possible D gene (6 bases). V lost 5 bases to trimming and J lost 3 bases, with 8 bases between them. Per the germline V gene, CDR1 is SQVTM and CDR2 is ANQGSEA. The CDR3 is 12 residues long. CDR3 residues: CSVKTSYNEQFF. The CDR3 bases are TGCAGCGTTAAGACTAGCTACAATGAGCAGTTCTTC.

This clonotype turned up a few times. V gene TRBV4-1 combines with J gene TRBJ2-5; 8 bases fit TRBD2. The germline V gene has CDR1 MGHRA and CDR2 YSYEKL. Trimming removed 0 bases from V and 2 bases from J; junction bases left unmatched: 14. This CDR3 contains 19 residues. The CDR3 sequence: CASSQDPWWVAGRQETQYF. CDR3 DNA: TGCGCCAGCAGCCAAGATCCCTGGTGGGTAGCGGGGAGGCAAGAGACCCAGTACTTC.

The genes are TRBV7-2 and TRBJ1-2; possible D gene TRBD1, 6 bases. This CDR3 has 14 amino acids. The ends were cut back, 1 base at V and 4 bases at J, with 10 bases in the middle. CDR1 and CDR2 from the germline V gene are SGHTA and FQGNSA. The CDR3 region has the DNA TGTGCCAGCAGCTTAGGAGGGACAAGCTATGGCTACACCTTC. Translated: CASSLGGTSYGYTF. The full variable domain, its missing parts supplied by reference TRBV7-2 and TRBJ1-2, is GAGVSQSPSNKVTEKGKDVELRCDPISGHTALYWYRQSLGQGLEFLIYFQGNSAPDKSGLPSDRFSAERTGGSVSTLTIQRTQQEDSAVYLCASSLGGTSYGYTFGSGTRLTVV.

The chain uses TRBV4-3 and TRBJ2-5, with 10 bases identical to TRBD2. The J segment lost 0 bases and the V segment lost 1 base, leaving 5 bases of the junction unmatched. The CDR3 has 17 amino acids. Germline-derived CDR1 and CDR2 are LGHNA and YSLEER. CDR3 sequence: CASSQGVSGGYQETQYF. CDR3 bases: TGCGCCAGCAGCCAAGGGGTTAGCGGGGGGTACCAAGAGACCCAGTACTTC.

There are a few counts of this clonotype. The chain couples TRBV9 to TRBJ2-2, with 13 bases that match TRBD2. In germline, CDR1 is SGDLS, CDR2 YYNGEE. This CDR3 is built from 16 residues. The ends lost 3 bases at V and 8 bases at J; junction bases unmatched: 7. CDR3: CASSERLAGGRGELFF. The CDR3 region has the DNA TGTGCCAGCAGCGAGAGACTAGCGGGGGGACGTGGGGAGCTGTTTTTT.

The V gene is TRBV12-3 or TRBV12-4, the J gene TRBJ2-3; D might be TRBD2 (6 bases). The CDR3 extends over 14 amino acids. V lost 3 bases to trimming and J lost 5 bases, with 12 bases between them. As DNA, the CDR3 is TGTGCCAGCAGTTTTGATTCTAGCGAAGATACGCAGTATTTT. It is translated as CASSFDSSEDTQYF.

The J gene is TRBJ1-5, the V gene TRBV6-2 or TRBV6-3; TRBD1 might be the D (6 bases). Trimming took off 6 bases at V and 6 bases at J, with 21 bases between the two ends. Germline V gives CDR1 MNHEY, CDR2 SVGEGT. CDR3 length equals 16 residues. The CDR3 DNA follows: TGTGCCAGCAGCTGGTTGGGGGGGCGAGGAACTCAGCCCCAGCATTTT. Translating gives CASSWLGGRGTQPQHF.

The table lists this clonotype with a few counts. V usage is TRBV12-3 or TRBV12-4 and J usage is TRBJ2-1; TRBD1 aligns across 8 bases. The junction had 6 bases not matched to a gene; V was cut back by 5 bases and J by 3 bases. The CDR3 extends over 15 amino acids. The CDR3 is CASSPTGTGYNEQFF. CDR3 DNA: TGTGCCAGCAGTCCCACCGGGACAGGCTACAATGAGCAGTTCTTC.

Many counts were recorded for this clonotype. The chain links TRBV20-1 to TRBJ2-7, with D tentatively TRBD1 or TRBD2 (6 bases each). The germline V gene encodes CDR1 DFQATT and CDR2 SNEGSKA (reference sequence). Trimming stripped 6 bases from V and 0 bases from J, with 15 bases between. This CDR3 region has 14 residues. CDR3 DNA: TGCAGTGCCGCTTCCGGGGGCAGCTCCTACGAGCAGTACTTC. Translation gives CSAASGGSSYEQYF.

This rearrangement joins TRBV11-2 to TRBJ1-1; D call uncertain. Germline CDR1 reads SGHAT; CDR2 reads FQNNGV. This CDR3 is 15 amino acids long. V lost 1 base to trimming and J lost 6 bases, with 15 bases between them. The CDR3 sequence is CASSLGGLRRSEAFF. The CDR3 DNA is TGTGCCAGCAGCTTAGGAGGGCTGCGGAGGTCTGAAGCTTTCTTT.

This clonotype came up a few times. The rearrangement uses TRBV29-1 and TRBJ2-7; the match to TRBD1 covers 8 bases. This CDR3 contains 12 residues. Trimming at V came to 5 bases and at J to 7 bases, leaving 7 bases not matched to a gene. Germline CDR1 SQVTM, CDR2 ANQGSEA. Here the CDR3 DNA reads TGCAGCGTTTTGGACAGGGTGGGGGAGCAGTACTTC. This sequence encodes CSVLDRVGEQYF.

The rearrangement links TRBV2 to TRBJ2-7, with D possibly being TRBD1 or TRBD2 (5 bases each). V dropped 5 bases and J dropped 0 bases, with 11 bases sitting between them. This CDR3 region has 14 residues. Germline CDR1 SNHLY, CDR2 FYNNEI. CDR3 DNA: TGTGCCAGCAGTTCGGGACGGGACTCCTACGAGCAGTACTTC. As protein: CASSSGRDSYEQYF.

This rearrangement joins TRBV9 to TRBJ2-7; D tentatively reads TRBD1 or TRBD2 (7 bases each). Germline values: CDR1 SGDLS, CDR2 YYNGEE. The CDR3 loop spans 16 amino acids. The ends were cut back, 4 bases at V and 0 bases at J, with 17 bases in the middle. CDR3 in amino acids: CASSPGGDPSSYEQYF. CDR3 nucleotide sequence: TGTGCCAGCAGCCCAGGGGGGGACCCAAGCTCCTACGAGCAGTACTTC.

The J gene is TRBJ1-4, the V gene TRBV20-1; 7 bases are a match to TRBD1. Germline V gene lookup returns CDR1 DFQATT and CDR2 SNEGSKA (reference sequence). The CDR3 is 15 amino acids. Trimming cost V 0 bases and J 7 bases; bases outside gene matches: 8. The CDR3 reads CSARDQGQGGEKLFF. CDR3 DNA: TGCAGTGCTAGAGATCAGGGGCAGGGGGGTGAAAAACTGTTTTTT.

The rearrangement joins TRBV12-3 or TRBV12-4 to TRBJ1-3, with D perhaps TRBD1 (5 bases). V lost 3 bases and J 4 bases, leaving 10 bases between the germline ends. The CDR3 extends over 14 amino acids. The CDR3 nucleotides read TGTGCCAGCAGTTTCCCGGGGGGAGGAAACACCATATATTTT. It is translated as CASSFPGGGNTIYF.

This clonotype was found a few times. J is TRBJ2-1 and V is TRBV29-1; no definite D call. The CDR3 is made up of 16 amino acids. Between the trimmed V and J ends, which lost 3 bases and 3 bases, there was a span of 18 bases. Germline assignment: CDR1 SQVTM and CDR2 ANQGSEA. The CDR3 nucleotides are TGCAGCGTTGAGGCCCGACCCGGATCGGACTACAATGAGCAGTTCTTC. Translating gives CSVEARPGSDYNEQFF.

In this sample, this clonotype turned up a few times. The V and J genes are TRBV11-3 and TRBJ2-1; D not resolved. There are 12 residues in the CDR3. V gave up 4 bases and J gave up 5 bases, with 6 bases separating them. Germline loops: CDR1 SGHNT, CDR2 YENEEA. The CDR3 reads CASSSAHNEQFF. The CDR3 region has the DNA TGTGCCAGCAGCTCCGCCCACAATGAGCAGTTCTTC. The entire variable domain, with the rest obtained from reference TRBV11-3 and TRBJ2-1, is as follows: EAGVVQSPRYKIIEKKQPVAFWCNPISGHNTLYWYLQNLGQGPELLIRYENEEAVDDSQLPKDRFSAERLKGVDSTLKIQPAELGDSAVYLCASSSAHNEQFFGPGTRLTVL.

This clonotype was counted between two and nine times. The genes are TRBV5-1 and TRBJ2-5; a weak D match, TRBD1 (7 bases). Trimming took 1 base from V and 3 from J, leaving 10 bases between them. The CDR3 sequence is 14 residues long. The germline V gene has CDR1 SGHRS and CDR2 YFSETQ. Written as DNA, the CDR3 is TGCGCCAGCAGCTTGCCCAGGGGGGAAGAGACCCAGTACTTC. Protein: CASSLPRGEETQYF.

V usage is TRBV12-5 and J usage is TRBJ1-6; 7 nucleotides align to TRBD1. Germline V lookup: CDR1 LGHNT, CDR2 FRNRAP. The V gene end was trimmed by 10 bases and the J gene end by 14 bases; junction bases not matched to a gene: 5. The CDR3 covers 10 residues. The CDR3 sequence is CATSRGALHF. In nucleotides, the CDR3 is TGTGCTACATCCAGGGGGGCCCTCCACTTT.

Points on this clonotype: The junction and the germline gene differ at one end; a read error may be behind it. The chain is built from TRBV2 and TRBJ2-3; 8 nucleotides line up with TRBD1. CDR1 and CDR2 from the germline V gene are SNHLY and FYNNEI. CDR3 length: 14 amino acids. As DNA, the CDR3 is TGTTCCAGCAGTGAACACAGGGGGTCGGATACGCAGTATTTT. Its translation: CSSSEHRGSDTQYF.

The table lists this clonotype with a few counts. This chain connects TRBV5-1 to TRBJ2-2; 8 nucleotides agree with TRBD1. The CDR3 is made up of 17 amino acids. V lost 0 bases, J lost 1 base, and 5 bases stayed unmatched. The germline V gene encodes CDR1 SGHRS and CDR2 YFSETQ. CDR3 residues: CASSLESGGRNTGELFF. For the CDR3, the DNA is TGCGCCAGCAGCTTGGAGTCAGGGGGCAGGAACACCGGGGAGCTGTTTTTT.

Ten or more counts support this clonotype. The V and J genes are TRBV5-1 and TRBJ2-1; D is perhaps TRBD2 (5 bases). CDR3 length equals 15 residues. Looked up from germline, CDR1 is SGHRS and CDR2 is YFSETQ. Trimming took off 4 bases at V and 0 bases at J, with 11 bases between the two ends. The CDR3 region is CASSDSGISYNEQFF. The CDR3 nucleotides read TGCGCCAGCAGCGATTCGGGGATCTCCTACAATGAGCAGTTCTTC.

This clonotype was observed many times. CDR3 bases: TGTGCCAGCCGAGAAGCGCAGCCACCCTACGAGCAGTACTTC. Translated: CASREAQPPYEQYF. The rearrangement links TRBV27 to TRBJ2-7; D remains unclear. The V and J ends lost 8 bases and 2 bases respectively, with 16 bases between them. This CDR3 contains 14 residues. Germline V gene lookup returns CDR1 MNHEY and CDR2 SMNVEV (reference sequence).

The chain couples TRBV7-8 to TRBJ2-4, with 7 bases lining up with TRBD1. Germline V gene data show CDR1 as SGHVS and CDR2 as FQNEAQ. The CDR3 is 14 residues long. V lost 4 bases and J lost 8; bases outside the gene matches: 8. CDR3 nucleotide sequence: TGTGCCAGCAGCTACCGGGACAGCGACTACATTCAGTACTTC. The encoded protein is CASSYRDSDYIQYF.